This T cell receptor beta chain was obtained from a study of blood T cell repertoires in COVID-19. J gave up 3 bases and V 7 bases, and 8 bases lay outside the gene matches. Germline V gives CDR1 MNHEY, CDR2 SVGAGI. The CDR3 covers 15 residues. TCRdb keeps only in-frame clones here, not all; method: immunoSEQ multiplex PCR. The repertoire holds 100,000 to 150,000 clones, with 55% to 75% as singletons. The chain has TRBV6-5 and TRBJ2-7, with 11 bases that match TRBD1. Sequenced input: peripheral blood. The origin of this receptor is a woman between 70 and 85 years old with acute or convalescent COVID-19. The CDR3 protein is CASKAGTGGDYEQYF. In DNA form, the CDR3 reads TGTGCCAGCAAAGCCGGGACAGGGGGTGACTACGAGCAGTACTTC.